This TCR beta chain was sequenced for a study of beta chain features in type 1 diabetes. Findings and limits, study-wide: Reads derived from cDNA could over-represent cells showing high TCR expression. Compared to healthy donors, patients appeared to have naive, central memory and Treg TCRB repertoires that were more alike. There was a moderate but significant shortening of TCRB CDR3s in all four CD4+ subsets of Type 1 diabetes patients.

This clone occurred a few times. The antigen is not known. Trimming removed 7 bases from V and 10 bases from J, with 16 bases in between. The germline V gene encodes CDR1 MDHEN and CDR2 SYDVKM. CDR3 length equals 12 residues. The study reverse transcribed the entire isolated RNA, so it sequenced expressed TCRB transcripts. Produced via immunoSEQ multiplex PCR; TCRdb's table is partial and in-frame only. The sample shows about 150,000 clones, around 10% of them seen only once. The chain joins TRBV28 to TRBJ1-1, with no clear D. The TCR originated in a man younger than 45 with type 1 diabetes. The sequencing sample was made of central memory CD4+ T cells from blood. The CDR3 region is CASTPPVSGAFF. The CDR3 DNA reads TGTGCCAGCACTCCCCCGGTATCGGGAGCTTTCTTT.